These T cell receptor beta chains were read from a single sample in a study of siplizumab effects on memory and regulatory T cells. Produced via immunoSEQ multiplex PCR; TCRdb's table is partial and in-frame only. The sample gives 70,000 or so clones, roughly 89% of which show up once; about 27% is in the top ten. The sample taken for sequencing was CD8+ T cells sorted from blood. These receptors came from a human donor in good health. The CDR3 runs from the conserved cysteine through the conserved F or W. Fields, in order: D gene, clone size, V gene, J gene, CDR3 DNA, CDR3 protein. D genes are given only for firm matches. Expanded clones get a size class; other rows say once, few or many, or leave the size out.

d_gene: -; abundance: -; v_gene: TRBV6-5; j_gene: TRBJ2-7; CDR3nt: TGTGCCAGCAGTTACGGCCAGAACTACGAGCAGTACTTC; CDR3aa: CASSYGQNYEQYF
d_gene: TRBD2; abundance: -; v_gene: TRBV19; j_gene: TRBJ2-3; CDR3nt: TGTGCCAGTAGTATATTTTGGCGGGGGGACACAGATACGCAGTATTTT; CDR3aa: CASSIFWRGDTDTQYF
d_gene: -; abundance: once; v_gene: TRBV10-1; j_gene: TRBJ2-5; CDR3nt: TGCGCCAGCAGGACACAAGGTCGGGGCAGGGCGGCCCAAGAGACCCAGTACTTC; CDR3aa: CASRTQGRGRAAQETQYF
d_gene: -; abundance: -; v_gene: TRBV6-5; j_gene: TRBJ2-5; CDR3nt: TGTGCCAGCAGTGCCCAGGGCAAGCAGTACTTC; CDR3aa: CASSAQGKQYF
d_gene: TRBD2; abundance: -; v_gene: TRBV5-4; j_gene: TRBJ2-2; CDR3nt: TGTGCCAGCAGCTTGGTTAGCGGGGGGGAGCTGTTTTTT; CDR3aa: CASSLVSGGELFF
d_gene: TRBD1; abundance: -; v_gene: TRBV27; j_gene: TRBJ1-2; CDR3nt: TGTGCCAGCAGTCTAACGAGCACAGGGGTTGGGTATGGCTACACCTTC; CDR3aa: CASSLTSTGVGYGYTF
d_gene: -; abundance: -; v_gene: TRBV5-5; j_gene: TRBJ2-5; CDR3nt: TGTGCCAGCAGCTCCGGGACTTCAGAGACCCAGTACTTC; CDR3aa: CASSSGTSETQYF
d_gene: TRBD1; abundance: -; v_gene: TRBV10-1; j_gene: TRBJ2-1; CDR3nt: TGCGCCAGCAGCGCCGGGACAGACTCCTACAATGAGCAGTTCTTC; CDR3aa: CASSAGTDSYNEQFF
d_gene: TRBD1; abundance: -; v_gene: TRBV28; j_gene: TRBJ1-1; CDR3nt: TGTGCCAGCAGTTTACTAACAGGGGGCACTGAAGCTTTCTTT; CDR3aa: CASSLLTGGTEAFF
d_gene: -; abundance: -; v_gene: TRBV7-6; j_gene: TRBJ2-1; CDR3nt: TGTGCCAGCAGCGCCCCAGGGAGCCCCAATGAGCAGTTCTTC; CDR3aa: CASSAPGSPNEQFF
d_gene: TRBD1; abundance: -; v_gene: TRBV27; j_gene: TRBJ1-2; CDR3nt: TGTGCCAGCAGTTTATCCCGACAGGGCGCTAACTATGGCTACACCTTC; CDR3aa: CASSLSRQGANYGYTF
d_gene: -; abundance: -; v_gene: TRBV19; j_gene: TRBJ1-1; CDR3nt: TGTGCCAGTAGTATAGTTTGGGGAAACACTGAAGCTTTCTTT; CDR3aa: CASSIVWGNTEAFF
d_gene: TRBD2; abundance: once; v_gene: TRBV7-6; j_gene: TRBJ2-7; CDR3nt: TGTGCCAGCAGCTTAGGGGCGACTAGCAGCTACGAGCAGTACTTC; CDR3aa: CASSLGATSSYEQYF
d_gene: -; abundance: -; v_gene: TRBV2; j_gene: TRBJ2-3; CDR3nt: TGTGCCAGCATTCAGGGACTGGGGAACACAGATACGCAGTATTTT; CDR3aa: CASIQGLGNTDTQYF
d_gene: TRBD2; abundance: -; v_gene: TRBV9; j_gene: TRBJ2-1; CDR3nt: TGTGCCAGCAGCGCGACCGGGACTAGCGGAAATGAGCAGTTCTTC; CDR3aa: CASSATGTSGNEQFF
d_gene: -; abundance: -; v_gene: TRBV27; j_gene: TRBJ2-1; CDR3nt: TGTGCCAGCAGTCCCGGTACAGGGCACAATGAGCAGTTCTTC; CDR3aa: CASSPGTGHNEQFF
d_gene: -; abundance: once; v_gene: TRBV15; j_gene: TRBJ1-4; CDR3nt: TGTGCCACCAGCAGACAATTAGGGGAAGTGGATGAAAAACTGTTTTTT; CDR3aa: CATSRQLGEVDEKLFF
d_gene: -; abundance: once; v_gene: TRBV19; j_gene: TRBJ2-5; CDR3nt: TGTGCCAGCGCCGGGACAGCGGGTTTCCTTTCTCAAGAGACCCAGTACTTC; CDR3aa: CASAGTAGFLSQETQYF
d_gene: -; abundance: -; v_gene: TRBV5-5; j_gene: TRBJ2-7; CDR3nt: TGTGCCAGCAGCTTGGAGGCAGCCCTATACGAGCAGTACTTC; CDR3aa: CASSLEAALYEQYF
d_gene: -; abundance: -; v_gene: TRBV27; j_gene: TRBJ2-7; CDR3nt: TGTGCCAGCAGTTTGGGGGTCTTCTCCTACGAGCAGTACTTC; CDR3aa: CASSLGVFSYEQYF
d_gene: TRBD1; abundance: once; v_gene: TRBV27; j_gene: TRBJ2-7; CDR3nt: TGTGCCAGCGCTGCCTCCGGAGAGGGTAGTAGGACAGGGTTCCACGAGCAGTACTTC; CDR3aa: CASAASGEGSRTGFHEQYF
d_gene: TRBD1; abundance: -; v_gene: TRBV27; j_gene: TRBJ1-4; CDR3nt: TGTGCCAGCAGTTTATCGATAAGAATAGCCACGGACAGGGGTAATGAAAAACTGTTTTTT; CDR3aa: CASSLSIRIATDRGNEKLFF
d_gene: -; abundance: -; v_gene: TRBV5-5; j_gene: TRBJ2-7; CDR3nt: TGTGCCAGCAGCCAGGGGATTCGGGGGCGATCCTACGAGCAGTACTTC; CDR3aa: CASSQGIRGRSYEQYF
d_gene: TRBD1; abundance: -; v_gene: TRBV27; j_gene: TRBJ1-1; CDR3nt: TGTGCCAGCAGCCCCCAGGGGGTCCCCTATCTGAACACTGAAGCTTTCTTT; CDR3aa: CASSPQGVPYLNTEAFF
d_gene: -; abundance: -; v_gene: TRBV28; j_gene: TRBJ2-7; CDR3nt: TGTGCCAGCAGTGACACCTACGAGCAGTACTTC; CDR3aa: CASSDTYEQYF
d_gene: -; abundance: -; v_gene: TRBV19; j_gene: TRBJ1-4; CDR3nt: TGTGCCAGTAGTATAGTGAACCGTTTCGGGGAAAAACTGTTTTTT; CDR3aa: CASSIVNRFGEKLFF
d_gene: TRBD1; abundance: -; v_gene: TRBV19; j_gene: TRBJ1-5; CDR3nt: TGTGCCAGTAGCCAGGGGGTCGGCAATCAGCCCCAGCATTTT; CDR3aa: CASSQGVGNQPQHF
d_gene: TRBD1; abundance: -; v_gene: TRBV27; j_gene: TRBJ1-2; CDR3nt: TGTGCCAGCAGGCCTAGCTTGACAGGGGGCTATGGCTACACCTTC; CDR3aa: CASRPSLTGGYGYTF